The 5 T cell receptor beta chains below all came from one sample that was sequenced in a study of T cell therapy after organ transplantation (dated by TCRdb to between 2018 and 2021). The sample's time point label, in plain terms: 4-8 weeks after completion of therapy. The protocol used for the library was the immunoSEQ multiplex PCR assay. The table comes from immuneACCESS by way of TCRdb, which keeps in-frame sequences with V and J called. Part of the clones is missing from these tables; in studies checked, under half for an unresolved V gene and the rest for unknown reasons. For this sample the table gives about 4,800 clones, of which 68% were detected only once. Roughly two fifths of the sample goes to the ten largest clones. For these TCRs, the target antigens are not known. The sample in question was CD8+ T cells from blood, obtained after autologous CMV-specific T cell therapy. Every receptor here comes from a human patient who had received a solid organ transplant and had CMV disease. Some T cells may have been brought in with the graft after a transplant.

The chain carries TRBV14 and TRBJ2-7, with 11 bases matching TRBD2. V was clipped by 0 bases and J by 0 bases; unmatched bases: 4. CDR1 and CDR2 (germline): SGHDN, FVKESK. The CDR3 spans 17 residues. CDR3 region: CASSQDPLAGASYEQYF. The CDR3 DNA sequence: TGTGCCAGCAGCCAAGACCCACTAGCGGGGGCCTCCTACGAGCAGTACTTC.

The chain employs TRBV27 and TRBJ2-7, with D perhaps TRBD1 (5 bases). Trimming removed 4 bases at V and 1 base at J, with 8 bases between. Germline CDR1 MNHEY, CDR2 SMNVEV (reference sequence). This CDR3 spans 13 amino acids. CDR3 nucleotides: TGTGCCAGCAGTTCGTCAGGGTCCTACGAGCAGTACTTC. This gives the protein CASSSSGSYEQYF.

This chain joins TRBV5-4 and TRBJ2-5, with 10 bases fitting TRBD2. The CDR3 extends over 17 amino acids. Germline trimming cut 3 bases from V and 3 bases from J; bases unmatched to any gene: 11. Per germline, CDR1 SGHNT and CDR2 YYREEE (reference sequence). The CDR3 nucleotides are TGTGCCAGCAGCTCCTTCCCTAGCGGGAGCTCCAAAGAGACCCAGTACTTC. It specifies CASSSFPSGSSKETQYF. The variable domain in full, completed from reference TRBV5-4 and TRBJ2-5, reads ETGVTQSPTHLIKTRGQQVTLRCSSQSGHNTVSWYQQALGQGPQFIFQYYREEENGRGNFPPRFSGLQFPNYSSELNVNALELDDSALYLCASSSFPSGSSKETQYFGPGTRLLVL.

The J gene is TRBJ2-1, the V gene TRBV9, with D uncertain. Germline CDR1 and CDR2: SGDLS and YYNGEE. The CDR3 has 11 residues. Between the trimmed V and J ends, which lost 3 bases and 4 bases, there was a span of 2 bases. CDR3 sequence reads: CASSGYNEQFF. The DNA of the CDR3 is TGTGCCAGCAGCGGTTACAATGAGCAGTTCTTC.

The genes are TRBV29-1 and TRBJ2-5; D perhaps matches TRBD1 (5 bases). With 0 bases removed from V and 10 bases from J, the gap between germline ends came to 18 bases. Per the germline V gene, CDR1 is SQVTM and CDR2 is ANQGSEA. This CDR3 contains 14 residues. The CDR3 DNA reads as TGCAGCGTTGAAGATCTCCGGACCCAAGGGGTCCAGTACTTC. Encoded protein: CSVEDLRTQGVQYF.